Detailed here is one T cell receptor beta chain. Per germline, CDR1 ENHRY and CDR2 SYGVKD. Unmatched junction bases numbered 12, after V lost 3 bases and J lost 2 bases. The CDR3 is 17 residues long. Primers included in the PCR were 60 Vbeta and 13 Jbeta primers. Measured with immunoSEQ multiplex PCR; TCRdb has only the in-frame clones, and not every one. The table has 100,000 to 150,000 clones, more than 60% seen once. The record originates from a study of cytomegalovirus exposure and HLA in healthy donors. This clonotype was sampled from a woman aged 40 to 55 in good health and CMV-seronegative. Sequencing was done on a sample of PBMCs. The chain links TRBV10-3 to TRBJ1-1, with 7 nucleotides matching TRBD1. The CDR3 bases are TGTGCCATCAGTGACTCCCGGATGGGGGACAGTAACACTGAAGCTTTCTTT. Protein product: CAISDSRMGDSNTEAFF.